This T cell receptor beta chain was sequenced in a study of blood T cells in healthy people across ages (dated by TCRdb to about 2015). As for the study more broadly: Template switching captured roughly one uniquely barcoded TCR beta cDNA molecule per two T cells in model experiments. The study measured age-related changes in TCR beta repertoire diversity using deep sequencing normalized with unique cDNA molecular identifiers. The donors were split into four age groups: young (average about 16 years), middle-aged (about 40), aged (more than 60) and long-lived (over 75). To avoid experimental bias, donors of different ages were distributed randomly across sequencing lanes. The study analyzed two additional independent replicas of 1 million unique cDNA reads from the same blood draw for two donors, one aged 18 to 30 and one aged 80 or older. What the research found in general, with its limitations: Total diversity estimates from one million sequenced T cells were considered lower bounds and underestimates. Compared with the aged group, the long-lived group had more naive CD4+ T cells, fewer expanded clones and increased TCR diversity, suggesting age selection. As age increased, observed TCR beta diversity per million T cells dropped in a roughly linear way, and a significant reduction was already evident by age about 40. Because profiling used bulk unsorted PBMCs, naive and antigen-experienced compartments could not be compared conclusively. The percentage of naive T cells measured by flow cytometry correlated strongly with observed TCR beta diversity. The CMV infection status of donors was not known, potentially confounding age-related changes in expanded clonotypes.

The germline V gene (reference sequence) supplies CDR1 DFQATT and CDR2 SNEGSKA. Germline trimming: 3 bases from V, 3 bases from J; junction bases outside gene matches: 11. Spanning cysteine to phenylalanine, the CDR3 consists of 17 amino acids. CDR3 DNA is the only sequence kept; it has 51 bases, read in frame from the first base. Systemically healthy Caucasian individuals from Russia, 39 in total and aged about 6 to 90 years, were included as donors. About 10 milliliters of peripheral blood were drawn from each donor into EDTA-treated Vacutainer tubes. Ficoll-Paque density-gradient centrifugation was used to isolate PBMCs, with at least 6 million obtained per sample. Trizol reagent was used to extract total RNA from the PBMCs, yielding at least 6 micrograms per sample. For every donor, flow cytometry on a PBMC aliquot measured the percentage of naive CD45RAhigh/CD27high T cells. In this sample, this clonotype turned up a few times. This receptor's antigen is unknown. The record has no base qualities; no much larger clone is one base away.

The method was 5' RACE. The run used an Illumina HiSeq 2500. The second PCR ran for roughly 7 to 11 cycles and used a J-beta primer mix along with a sample-barcoded 5' primer. Each TCR beta cDNA molecule received a unique molecular identifier from a template-switch 5' adaptor carrying 12 random nucleotides. Each sample yielded at least 3 million CDR3-containing paired-end reads. First-strand cDNA was synthesized from all RNA with the Mint cDNA synthesis kit, primed by a TRBC-specific oligonucleotide. After uracil-DNA glycosylase treatment, a first 18-cycle PCR used universal primers M1SS and BC2_uni_R on all cDNA. Processing in the source paper ran as follows. Normalization of each sample was performed by random selection of 1 million high-quality reads, each carrying a distinct molecular identifier. Reads sharing molecular identifiers were discarded rather than binned into consensus sequences. CDR3 identification, clonotype clustering and error correction used MiTCR with a Q25 quality threshold and the strictest error-elimination algorithm. A nonparametric unseen species model using Euler transformation provided a lower-bound estimate of total TCR beta diversity. TCRdb took the public reads, trimmed them with fastp at Q25, ran MiXCR for clone calling and kept in-frame beta chains. Entries are consolidated by CDR3 protein sequence, retaining the most common genes and DNA. The V and J calls come from TCRdb's annotation, not from the publication. The sample data list 1.5 million to 2 million distinct CDR3 sequences, and approximately 50% of these were observed just once. The top ten hold approximately 2.1% of the sample.

The sequence was obtained from a woman aged 40 to 49 in good health. The material sequenced was blood. The chain was built from TRBV20-1 and TRBJ2-1; a stretch of 10 junction bases matches TRBD1. The CDR3 here reads CSARARRDRGFYNEQFF. The DNA reads TGCAGTGCTAGGGCTCGCCGGGACAGGGGTTTCTACAATGAGCAGTTCTTC.